Given below is one TCR beta chain in context. The antigen is not known. Method: immunoSEQ multiplex PCR; TCRdb's copy keeps in-frame clones and lacks some. Counted here are over 250,000 clones, roughly 85% occurring once; the ten biggest clones make up approximately 1%. This entry is derived from a study of cytomegalovirus exposure and HLA in healthy donors. Study-level background: The same platform used for the 666 first-cohort repertoires was also used for the 90 to 150 validation repertoires, as a later analysis reported.

Study-wide points: Published work reported that the classifier diagnosed cytomegalovirus status with high specificity and sensitivity. CMV antigen specificity of a few CMV-associated chains was confirmed in vitro. The investigators catalogued 150 to 200 TCR beta chains as cytomegalovirus-associated.

This CDR3 comprises 18 residues. Germline V lookup: CDR1 LGHNA, CDR2 YSLEER. Trimming took 4 bases from V and 0 from J; bases not matched to a gene: 7. This chain uses TRBV4-3 with TRBJ2-1; 12 bases are a match to TRBD1. Sequencing was carried out using PBMCs. The sequence derives from a woman aged 18-29 years in good health and CMV-seronegative. CDR3 sequence reads: CASSPGTGGLSSYNEQFF. As DNA, the CDR3 is TGCGCCAGCAGCCCGGGGACAGGGGGCCTTAGCTCCTACAATGAGCAGTTCTTC.